Below, one TCR beta chain is given with its context. This record comes from a study of shared T cell receptors in the human thymus. Clones were sequenced by immunoSEQ multiplex PCR, and TCRdb holds only the in-frame ones, with some missing. The table shows about 660,000 clones, with about 87% occurring only once. Germline lookup yields CDR1 SGHRS and CDR2 YFSETQ. The CDR3 spans 14 residues. Deletions cut 4 bases from V and 0 bases from J, with 11 bases between. This sample also belongs to another study, concerning human thymus T cells. That paper states: The sample donors, healthy Finnish infants, were having corrective surgery for congenital heart defects. Thymus specimens were resections from corrective heart surgery.

The TCR comes from a boy less than two years old with a congenital heart defect. Sequenced: thymocytes. The rearrangement joins TRBV5-1 to TRBJ2-7; D is unclear. CDR3 DNA sequence: TGCGCCAGCAGCCACGACACCAGCTCCTACGAGCAGTACTTC. Amino acid sequence: CASSHDTSSYEQYF.